This TCR beta chain derives from a study of identical twins. Each CDR3 protein is one row after TCRdb ran MiXCR on the 5' RACE reads. The sample carries roughly 540,000 distinct CDR3 sequences, around 20% recorded once. Germline values: CDR1 DFQATT, CDR2 SNEGSKA (reference sequence). V lost 6 bases and J lost 4; bases outside the gene matches: 5. The CDR3 is made up of 13 amino acids. These sequences were also reported in another study, on T cells expressing NK-cell markers.

The chain is built from TRBV20-1 and TRBJ1-3, with 8 bases identical to TRBD1. The receptor's source is a young woman in good health. Sequenced material: CD4+ T cells sorted from blood. CDR3 sequence: CSAGQGGGNTIYF. DNA of the CDR3: TGCAGTGCCGGACAGGGAGGAGGAAACACCATATATTTT.